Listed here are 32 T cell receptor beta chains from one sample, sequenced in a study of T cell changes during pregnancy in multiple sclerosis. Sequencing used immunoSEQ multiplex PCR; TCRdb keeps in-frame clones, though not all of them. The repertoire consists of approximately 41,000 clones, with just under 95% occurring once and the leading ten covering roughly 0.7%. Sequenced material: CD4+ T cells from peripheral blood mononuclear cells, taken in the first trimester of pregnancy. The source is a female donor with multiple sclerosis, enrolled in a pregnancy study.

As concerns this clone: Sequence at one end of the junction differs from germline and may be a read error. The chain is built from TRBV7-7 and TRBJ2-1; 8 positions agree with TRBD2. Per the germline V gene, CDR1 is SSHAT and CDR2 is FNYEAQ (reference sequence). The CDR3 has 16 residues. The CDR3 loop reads CASSPGGAGPYNEQFF. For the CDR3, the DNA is TGTGCTAGCAGCCCCGGGGGGGCGGGACCCTACAATGAGCAGTTCTTC.

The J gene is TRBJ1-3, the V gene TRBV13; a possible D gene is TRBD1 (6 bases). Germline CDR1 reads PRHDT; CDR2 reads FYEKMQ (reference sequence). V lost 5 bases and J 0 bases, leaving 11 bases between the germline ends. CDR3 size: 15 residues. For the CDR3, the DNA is TGTGCCAGCAGCCTCCGGGACATCTCTGGAAACACCATATATTTT. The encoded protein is CASSLRDISGNTIYF. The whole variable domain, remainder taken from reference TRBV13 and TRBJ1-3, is AAGVIQSPRHLIKEKRETATLKCYPIPRHDTVYWYQQGPGQDPQFLISFYEKMQSDKGSIPDRFSAQQFSDYHSELNMSSLELGDSALYFCASSLRDISGNTIYFGEGSWLTVV.

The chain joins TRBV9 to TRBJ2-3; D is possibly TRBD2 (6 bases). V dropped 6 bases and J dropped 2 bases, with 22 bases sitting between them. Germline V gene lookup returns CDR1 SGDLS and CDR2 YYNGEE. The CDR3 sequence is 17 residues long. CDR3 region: CASTKGTSPRATDTQYF. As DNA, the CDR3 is TGTGCCAGCACCAAAGGAACTAGCCCCCGGGCCACAGATACGCAGTATTTT.

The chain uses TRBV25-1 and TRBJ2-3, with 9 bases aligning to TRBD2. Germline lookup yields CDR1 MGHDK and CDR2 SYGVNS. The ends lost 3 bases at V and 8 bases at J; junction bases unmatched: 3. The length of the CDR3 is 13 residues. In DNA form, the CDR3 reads TGTGCCAGCAGTGACCCGGGACTAGCTACGCAGTATTTT. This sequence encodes CASSDPGLATQYF.

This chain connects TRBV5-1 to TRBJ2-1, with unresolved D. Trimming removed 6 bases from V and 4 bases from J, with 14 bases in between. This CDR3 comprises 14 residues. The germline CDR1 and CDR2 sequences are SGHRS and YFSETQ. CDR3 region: CASTSETVYNEQFF. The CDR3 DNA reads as TGCGCCAGCACGAGCGAAACCGTGTACAATGAGCAGTTCTTC.

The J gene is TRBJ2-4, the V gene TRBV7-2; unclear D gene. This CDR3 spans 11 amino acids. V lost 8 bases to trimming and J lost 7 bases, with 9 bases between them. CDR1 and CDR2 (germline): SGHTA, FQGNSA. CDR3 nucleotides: TGTGCCAGCGGCATTTGGAACATTCAGTACTTC. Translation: CASGIWNIQYF.

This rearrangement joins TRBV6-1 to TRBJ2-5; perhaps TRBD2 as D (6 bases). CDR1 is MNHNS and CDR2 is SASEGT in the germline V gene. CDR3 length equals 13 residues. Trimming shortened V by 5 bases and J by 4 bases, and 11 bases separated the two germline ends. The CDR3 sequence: CASSLTRTETQYF. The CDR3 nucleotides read TGTGCCAGCAGTCTGACTAGGACAGAGACCCAGTACTTC.

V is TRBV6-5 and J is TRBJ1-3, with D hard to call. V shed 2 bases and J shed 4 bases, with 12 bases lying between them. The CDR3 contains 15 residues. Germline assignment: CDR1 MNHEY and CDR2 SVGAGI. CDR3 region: CASSYAAGLGNTIYF. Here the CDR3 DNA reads TGTGCCAGCAGTTACGCGGCCGGTCTAGGAAACACCATATATTTT.

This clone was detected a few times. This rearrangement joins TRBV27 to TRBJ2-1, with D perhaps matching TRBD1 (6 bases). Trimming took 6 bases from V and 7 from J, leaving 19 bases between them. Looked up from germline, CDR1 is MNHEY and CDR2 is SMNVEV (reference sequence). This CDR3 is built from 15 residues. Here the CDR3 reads CASSCSPGHQNEQFF. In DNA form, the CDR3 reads TGTGCCAGCAGCTGCTCGCCGGGACACCAAAATGAGCAGTTCTTC.

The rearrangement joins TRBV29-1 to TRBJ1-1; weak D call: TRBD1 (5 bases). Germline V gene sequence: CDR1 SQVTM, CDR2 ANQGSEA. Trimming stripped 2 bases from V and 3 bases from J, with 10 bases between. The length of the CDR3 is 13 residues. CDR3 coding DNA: TGCAGCGTTGAACGGTTCAGGGACACTGAAGCTTTCTTT. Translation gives CSVERFRDTEAFF. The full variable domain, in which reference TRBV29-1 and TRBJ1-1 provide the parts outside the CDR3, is SAVISQKPSRDICQRGTSLTIQCQVDSQVTMMFWYRQQPGQSLTLIATANQGSEATYESGFVIDKFPISRPNLTFSTLTVSNMSPEDSSIYLCSVERFRDTEAFFGQGTRLTVV.

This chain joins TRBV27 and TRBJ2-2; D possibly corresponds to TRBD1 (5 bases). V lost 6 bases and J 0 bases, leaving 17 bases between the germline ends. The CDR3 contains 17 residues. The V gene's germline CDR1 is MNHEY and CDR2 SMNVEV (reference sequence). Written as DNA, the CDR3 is TGTGCCAGCAGCCTCCGTTGGGGCGGAGCGAACACCGGGGAGCTGTTTTTT. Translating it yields CASSLRWGGANTGELFF.

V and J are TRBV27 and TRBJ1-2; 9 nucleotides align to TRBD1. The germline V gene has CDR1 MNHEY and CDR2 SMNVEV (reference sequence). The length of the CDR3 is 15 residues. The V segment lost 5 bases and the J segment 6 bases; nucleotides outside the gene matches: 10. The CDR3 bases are TGTGCCAGCAGTACCCCTCCGGGACAGGGTCATGGCTACACCTTC. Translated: CASSTPPGQGHGYTF.

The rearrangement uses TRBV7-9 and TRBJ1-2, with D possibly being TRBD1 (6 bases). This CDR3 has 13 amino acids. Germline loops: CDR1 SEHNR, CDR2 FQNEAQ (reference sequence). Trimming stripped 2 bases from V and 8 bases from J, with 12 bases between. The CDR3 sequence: CASSLTGLMGYTF. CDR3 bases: TGTGCCAGCAGCTTAACAGGGTTGATGGGCTACACCTTC.

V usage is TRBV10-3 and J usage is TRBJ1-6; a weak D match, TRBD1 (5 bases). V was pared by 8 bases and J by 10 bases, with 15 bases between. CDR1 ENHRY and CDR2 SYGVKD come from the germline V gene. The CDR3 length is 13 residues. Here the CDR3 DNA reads TGTGCCATCTCCCGGCAGGGCGACTCACCCCTCCACTTT. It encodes CAISRQGDSPLHF.

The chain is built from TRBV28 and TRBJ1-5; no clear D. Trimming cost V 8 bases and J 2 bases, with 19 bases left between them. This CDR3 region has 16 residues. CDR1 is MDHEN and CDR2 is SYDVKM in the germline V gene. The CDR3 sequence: CASHDGVGRGNQPQHF. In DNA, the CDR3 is TGTGCCAGCCACGACGGGGTCGGTAGGGGCAATCAGCCCCAGCATTTT. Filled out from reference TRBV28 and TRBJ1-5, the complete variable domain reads DVKVTQSSRYLVKRTGEKVFLECVQDMDHENMFWYRQDPGLGLRLIYFSYDVKMKEKGDIPEGYSVSREKKERFSLILESASTNQTSMYLCASHDGVGRGNQPQHFGDGTRLSIL.

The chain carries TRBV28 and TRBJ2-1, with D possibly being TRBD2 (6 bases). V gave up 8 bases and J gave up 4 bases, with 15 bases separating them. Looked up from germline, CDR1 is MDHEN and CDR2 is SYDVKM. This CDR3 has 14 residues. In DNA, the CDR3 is TGTGCCAGCTTCGGGACTGTTCAGTACAATGAGCAGTTCTTC. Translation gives CASFGTVQYNEQFF.

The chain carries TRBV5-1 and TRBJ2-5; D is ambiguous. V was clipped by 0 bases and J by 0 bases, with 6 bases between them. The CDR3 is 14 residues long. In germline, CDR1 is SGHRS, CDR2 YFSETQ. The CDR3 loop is CASSLGSDQETQYF. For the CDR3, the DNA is TGCGCCAGCAGCTTGGGGTCAGACCAAGAGACCCAGTACTTC.

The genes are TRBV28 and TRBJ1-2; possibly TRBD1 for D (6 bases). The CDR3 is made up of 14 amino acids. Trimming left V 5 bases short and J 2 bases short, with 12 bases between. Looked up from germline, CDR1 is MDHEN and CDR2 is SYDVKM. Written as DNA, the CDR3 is TGTGCCAGCAGTCCCTCGGGACAAAACTATGGCTACACCTTC. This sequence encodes CASSPSGQNYGYTF.

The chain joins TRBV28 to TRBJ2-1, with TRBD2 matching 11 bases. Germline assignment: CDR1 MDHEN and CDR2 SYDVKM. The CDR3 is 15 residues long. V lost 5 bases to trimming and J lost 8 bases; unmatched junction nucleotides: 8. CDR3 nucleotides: TGTGCCAGCAGTCTACCTAGCGGGAGGATTTATGAGCAGTTCTTC. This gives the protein CASSLPSGRIYEQFF. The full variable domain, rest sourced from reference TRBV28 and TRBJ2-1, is DVKVTQSSRYLVKRTGEKVFLECVQDMDHENMFWYRQDPGLGLRLIYFSYDVKMKEKGDIPEGYSVSREKKERFSLILESASTNQTSMYLCASSLPSGRIYEQFFGPGTRLTVL.

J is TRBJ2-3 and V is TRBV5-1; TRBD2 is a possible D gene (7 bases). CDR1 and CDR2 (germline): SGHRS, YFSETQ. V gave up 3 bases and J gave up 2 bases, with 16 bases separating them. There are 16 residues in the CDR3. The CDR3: CASSWGLAENTDTQYF. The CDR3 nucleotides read TGCGCCAGCAGCTGGGGGCTAGCGGAGAACACAGATACGCAGTATTTT.

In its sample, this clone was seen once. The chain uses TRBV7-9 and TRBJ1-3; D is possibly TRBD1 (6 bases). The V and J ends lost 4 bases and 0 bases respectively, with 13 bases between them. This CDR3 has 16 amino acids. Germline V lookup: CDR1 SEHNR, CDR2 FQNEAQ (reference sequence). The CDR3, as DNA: TGTGCCAGCAGCTCCACCGACAGGCACTCTGGAAACACCATATATTTT. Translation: CASSSTDRHSGNTIYF.

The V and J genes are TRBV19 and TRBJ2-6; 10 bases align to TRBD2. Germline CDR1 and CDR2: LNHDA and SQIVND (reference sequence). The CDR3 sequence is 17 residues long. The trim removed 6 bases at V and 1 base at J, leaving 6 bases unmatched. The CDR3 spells CASSGLADYSGANVLTF. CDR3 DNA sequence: TGTGCCAGTAGCGGACTAGCGGATTATTCTGGGGCCAACGTCCTGACTTTC.

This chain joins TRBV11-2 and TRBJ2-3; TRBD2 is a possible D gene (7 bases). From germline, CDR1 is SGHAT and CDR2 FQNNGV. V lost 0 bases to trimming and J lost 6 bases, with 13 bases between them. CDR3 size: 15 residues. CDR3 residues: CASSLDPGGPDTQYF. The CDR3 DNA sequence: TGTGCCAGCAGCTTAGACCCCGGGGGGCCCGATACGCAGTATTTT.

The CDR3 DNA reads as TGTGCCAGCAGCACCAAGGACAGGCAGCTCTACGAGCAGTACTTC. This gives the protein CASSTKDRQLYEQYF. The rearrangement uses TRBV7-9 and TRBJ2-7, with TRBD1 matching over 7 bases. Germline V gene lookup returns CDR1 SEHNR and CDR2 FQNEAQ (reference sequence). The CDR3 spans 15 residues. The V and J ends lost 5 bases and 3 bases, in that order; junction bases with no gene match: 10.

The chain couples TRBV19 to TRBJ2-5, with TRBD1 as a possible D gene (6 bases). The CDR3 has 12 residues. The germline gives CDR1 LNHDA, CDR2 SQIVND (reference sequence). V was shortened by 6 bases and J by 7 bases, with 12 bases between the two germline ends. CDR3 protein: CASSSGGRTQYF. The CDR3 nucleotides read TGTGCCAGTAGCAGTGGGGGCAGGACCCAGTACTTC.

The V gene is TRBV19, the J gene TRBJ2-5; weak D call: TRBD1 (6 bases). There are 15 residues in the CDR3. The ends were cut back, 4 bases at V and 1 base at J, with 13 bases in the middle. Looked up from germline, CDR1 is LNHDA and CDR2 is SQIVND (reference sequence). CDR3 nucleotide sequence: TGTGCCAGTAGTACCCGGTTGGGGGCCCAAGAGACCCAGTACTTC. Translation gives CASSTRLGAQETQYF. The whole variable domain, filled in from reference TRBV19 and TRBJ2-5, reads DGGITQSPKYLFRKEGQNVTLSCEQNLNHDAMYWYRQDPGQGLRLIYYSQIVNDFQKGDIAEGYSVSREKKESFPLTVTSAQKNPTAFYLCASSTRLGAQETQYFGPGTRLLVL.

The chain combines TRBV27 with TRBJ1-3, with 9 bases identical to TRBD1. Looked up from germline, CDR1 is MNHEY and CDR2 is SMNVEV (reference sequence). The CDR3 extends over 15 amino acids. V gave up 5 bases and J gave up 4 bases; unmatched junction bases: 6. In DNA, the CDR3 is TGTGCCAGCAGTCAACAGGGGGCGCACGGAAACACCATATATTTT. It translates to CASSQQGAHGNTIYF.

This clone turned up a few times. CDR3 in amino acids: CSVDGVGRGRNEQFF. CDR3 DNA: TGCAGCGTTGATGGGGTTGGCAGGGGGAGGAATGAGCAGTTCTTC. This sequence joins TRBV29-1 and TRBJ2-1, with D possibly TRBD1 on 7 matching bases. Trimming cost V 3 bases and J 7 bases, with 19 bases left between them. The CDR3 has 15 residues. Germline V gene data show CDR1 as SQVTM and CDR2 as ANQGSEA.

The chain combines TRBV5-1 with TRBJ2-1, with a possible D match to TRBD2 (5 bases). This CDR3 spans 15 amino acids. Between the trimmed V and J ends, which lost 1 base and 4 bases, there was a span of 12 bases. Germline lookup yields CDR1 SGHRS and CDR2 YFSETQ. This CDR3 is CASSLSGSSYNEQFF. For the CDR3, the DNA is TGCGCCAGCAGCTTGAGTGGGAGTTCGTACAATGAGCAGTTCTTC.

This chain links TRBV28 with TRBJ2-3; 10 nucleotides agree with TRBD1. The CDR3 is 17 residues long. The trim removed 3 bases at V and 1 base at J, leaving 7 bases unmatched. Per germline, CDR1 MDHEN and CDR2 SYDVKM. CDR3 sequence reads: CASSFLPGTGGTDTQYF. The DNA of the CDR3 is TGTGCCAGCAGTTTCCTACCCGGGACAGGGGGCACAGATACGCAGTATTTT.

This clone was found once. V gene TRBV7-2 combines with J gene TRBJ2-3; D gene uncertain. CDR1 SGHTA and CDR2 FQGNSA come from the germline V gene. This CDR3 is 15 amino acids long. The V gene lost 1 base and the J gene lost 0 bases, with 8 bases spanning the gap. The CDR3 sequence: CASSLVADSTDTQYF. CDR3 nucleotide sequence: TGTGCCAGCAGCTTAGTGGCGGATAGCACAGATACGCAGTATTTT.

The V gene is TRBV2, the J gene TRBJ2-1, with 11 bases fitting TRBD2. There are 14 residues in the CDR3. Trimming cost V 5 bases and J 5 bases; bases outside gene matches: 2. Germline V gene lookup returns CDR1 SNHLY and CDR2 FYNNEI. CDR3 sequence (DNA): TGTGCCAGCAGTCCGGGACTAGCGGACAATGAGCAGTTCTTC. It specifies CASSPGLADNEQFF.